These 18 T cell receptor beta chains share one sample of origin, sequenced in a study of vaccination and CD4 T cells after COVID-19 (dated by TCRdb to about 2022). Their specific antigens are unknown. Library preparation was by PCR. TCRdb shows the sequencer as Illumina iSeq 100. TCR sequencing of DNA from cultured CD4+ T cells used the Oncomine TCR Beta short-read assay at the Johns Hopkins FTIC core. TCRdb trimmed the raw reads at Q25, called clones with MiXCR and kept productive beta chains. Each CDR3 protein gets just one entry, which takes the most common genes and DNA from the rows behind it. The sample table shows approximately 19,000 distinct CDR3 sequences, and approximately 60% are seen once. The biggest ten clones account for roughly 10% of the sample. The treatment or condition label corresponds to: roughly 10-day PBMC culture with coronavirus spike peptide pools or control peptides (ViraFEST assay).

Sequencing input: CD4+ T cells from blood, cultured in vitro. Source of these receptors: a human donor who had recovered from COVID-19.

V and J are TRBV6-1 and TRBJ1-1, with 9 nucleotides matching TRBD1. The CDR3 is 19 residues long. Unmatched junction bases numbered 18, after V lost 6 bases and J lost 1 base. CDR1 is MNHNS and CDR2 is SASEGT in the germline V gene. The CDR3 sequence is CASRRLGTGSLGRNTEAFF. The CDR3 bases are TGTGCCAGCAGGAGGTTGGGGACAGGGAGCCTCGGGAGGAACACTGAAGCTTTCTTT.

The chain links TRBV7-8 to TRBJ2-5; D unclear. The CDR3 runs to 12 residues. Germline assignment: CDR1 SGHVS and CDR2 FQNEAQ. V shed 6 bases and J shed 6 bases, with 11 bases lying between them. For the CDR3, the DNA is TGTGCCAGCAGTCAACGATCACAGACCCAGTACTTC. Protein: CASSQRSQTQYF.

This chain connects TRBV20-1 to TRBJ2-5; unclear D gene. CDR1 is DFQATT and CDR2 is SNEGSKA in the germline V gene (reference sequence). V was cut by 7 bases and J by 2 bases, with 8 bases left in between. The CDR3 extends over 11 amino acids. CDR3 amino acids: CSGTAQETQYF. The CDR3 DNA sequence: TGCAGTGGGACCGCACAAGAGACCCAGTACTTC.

J is TRBJ1-1 and V is TRBV11-2; D call uncertain. This CDR3 comprises 14 residues. The V gene lost 3 bases and the J gene lost 3 bases, with 11 bases spanning the gap. Germline CDR1 is SGHAT and CDR2 is FQNNGV. The CDR3 is CASSFEVLDTEAFF. The CDR3 nucleotides are TGTGCCAGCAGCTTTGAGGTTTTGGACACTGAAGCTTTCTTT.

V is TRBV19 and J is TRBJ2-1; 9 bases fit TRBD1. Germline CDR1 and CDR2: LNHDA and SQIVND (reference sequence). V trimming: 5 bases; J trimming: 8 bases; junction bases outside the gene matches: 10. This CDR3 is built from 15 residues. CDR3 coding DNA: TGTGCCAGTAGTGATTTGGGACAGGGTAGGTATGAGCAGTTCTTC. Protein product: CASSDLGQGRYEQFF.

The gene calls are TRBV27 and TRBJ1-5; D is uncertain. Trimming removed 4 bases from V and 7 bases from J, with 14 bases in between. The CDR3 has 14 residues. Germline V gene data show CDR1 as MNHEY and CDR2 as SMNVEV (reference sequence). CDR3 nucleotide sequence: TGTGCCAGCAGTTCCCAATCCTGGGAACAGCCCCAGCATTTT. It specifies CASSSQSWEQPQHF.

This clonotype was counted a few times. This chain joins TRBV7-2 and TRBJ2-3; no reliable D call. The CDR3 runs to 16 residues. The germline CDR1 and CDR2 sequences are SGHTA and FQGNSA. V was pared by 1 base and J by 6 bases, with 17 bases between. The CDR3 nucleotides read TGTGCCAGCAGCTTAGGCTTACCGGGTTATGGGGATACGCAGTATTTT. Protein: CASSLGLPGYGDTQYF.

This clonotype was found a few times. The chain is built from TRBV20-1 and TRBJ2-3; maybe TRBD1 (5 bases). The V gene lost 6 bases and the J gene lost 8 bases, with 12 bases spanning the gap. The CDR3 totals 11 residues. CDR1 is DFQATT and CDR2 is SNEGSKA in the germline V gene (reference sequence). The CDR3 nucleotides read TGCAGTGCCCAAATCCAGGGTACGCAGTATTTT. Its protein product is CSAQIQGTQYF.

The table lists this clonotype with a few counts. The chain carries TRBV20-1 and TRBJ1-5; tentative D call: TRBD1 (6 bases). The CDR3 has 13 residues. The germline V and J ends were trimmed by 5 bases and 3 bases, with 11 bases remaining between them. CDR1 and CDR2 from the germline V gene are DFQATT and SNEGSKA (reference sequence). The CDR3 reads CSAGTGFNQPQHF. The CDR3, as DNA: TGCAGTGCTGGAACAGGGTTCAATCAGCCCCAGCATTTT.

The V and J genes are TRBV4-2 and TRBJ1-1, with 8 positions matching TRBD1. After removal of 3 bases from V and 4 bases from J, the junction contained 7 bases not matched to a gene. The CDR3 totals 15 residues. Germline V gene lookup returns CDR1 LGHNA and CDR2 YNFKEQ. The CDR3 DNA is TGTGCCAGCAGCCAGCGGGACAGGATGGGCACTGAAGCTTTCTTT. This gives the protein CASSQRDRMGTEAFF.

The chain recombines TRBV5-1 with TRBJ1-5, with TRBD1 matching 8 bases. Unmatched junction bases numbered 5, after V lost 0 bases and J lost 6 bases. The CDR3 contains 15 residues. The germline V gene encodes CDR1 SGHRS and CDR2 YFSETQ. CDR3 loop: CASSLAGQGGQPQHF. DNA of the CDR3: TGCGCCAGCAGCTTGGCCGGACAGGGCGGTCAGCCCCAGCATTTT. The variable domain in full, completed from reference TRBV5-1 and TRBJ1-5, reads KAGVTQTPRYLIKTRGQQVTLSCSPISGHRSVSWYQQTPGQGLQFLFEYFSETQRNKGNFPGRFSGRQFSNSRSEMNVSTLELGDSALYLCASSLAGQGGQPQHFGDGTRLSIL.

The chain employs TRBV6-2 or TRBV6-3 and TRBJ2-1; TRBD1 might be the D (6 bases). The CDR3 has 14 residues. Trimming removed 4 bases at V and 8 bases at J, with 15 bases between. The germline V gene encodes CDR1 MNHEY and CDR2 SVGEGT. The CDR3 region has the DNA TGTGCCAGCAGTTTTCAGGGGATAGTGGATGAGCAGTTCTTC. Amino acid sequence: CASSFQGIVDEQFF.

Here the CDR3 reads CASSLQGAEGYTF. CDR3 nucleotide sequence: TGTGCCAGCAGCTTACAGGGGGCAGAGGGCTACACCTTC. V is TRBV7-9 and J is TRBJ1-2; 8 nucleotides align to TRBD1. CDR1 is SEHNR and CDR2 is FQNEAQ in the germline V gene (reference sequence). The CDR3 spans 13 residues. The trim removed 2 bases at V and 8 bases at J, leaving 4 bases unmatched. The full variable domain, completed using reference TRBV7-9 and TRBJ1-2, is DTGVSQNPRHKITKRGQNVTFRCDPISEHNRLYWYRQTLGQGPEFLTYFQNEAQLEKSRLLSDRFSAERPKGSFSTLEIQRTEQGDSAMYLCASSLQGAEGYTFGSGTRLTVV.

The rearrangement joins TRBV20-1 to TRBJ1-1; D may be TRBD1 (5 bases). CDR3 length equals 13 residues. The germline gives CDR1 DFQATT, CDR2 SNEGSKA (reference sequence). Trimming stripped 7 bases from V and 0 bases from J, with 12 bases between. CDR3 loop: CSVRGRVNTEAFF. Here the CDR3 DNA reads TGCAGTGTCCGGGGCAGGGTGAACACTGAAGCTTTCTTT.

The chain has TRBV15 and TRBJ2-2; 9 bases fit TRBD2. The CDR3 totals 19 residues. Trimming at V came to 3 bases and at J to 6 bases, leaving 17 bases not matched to a gene. Germline V lookup: CDR1 LNHNV, CDR2 YYDKDF (reference sequence). In DNA, the CDR3 is TGTGCCACCAGCAGGGACCTTAGCGGGAGTACTTTGGTAGCCGGGGAGCTGTTTTTT. This translates into CATSRDLSGSTLVAGELFF. Supplemented by reference TRBV15 and TRBJ2-2, the full variable domain reads DAMVIQNPRYQVTQFGKPVTLSCSQTLNHNVMYWYQQKSSQAPKLLFHYYDKDFNNEADTPDNFQSRRPNTSFCFLDIRSPGLGDTAMYLCATSRDLSGSTLVAGELFFGEGSRLTVL.

J is TRBJ1-5 and V is TRBV20-1, with TRBD1 identical over 9 bases. This CDR3 contains 15 residues. The V gene's germline CDR1 is DFQATT and CDR2 SNEGSKA (reference sequence). V gave up 5 bases and J gave up 1 base; unmatched junction bases: 6. CDR3 coding DNA: TGCAGTGCTCGACAGGGGGTACAGAGCAATCAGCCCCAGCATTTT. The encoded protein is CSARQGVQSNQPQHF.

The chain links TRBV15 to TRBJ1-1; weak D call: TRBD1 (5 bases). The germline CDR1 and CDR2 sequences are LNHNV and YYDKDF (reference sequence). Trimming pared 0 bases from V and 4 bases from J, leaving 15 bases between. The CDR3 extends over 16 amino acids. As DNA, the CDR3 is TGTGCCACCAGCAGAGATAGGGCAGGCCAGGGCACTGAAGCTTTCTTT. Translated: CATSRDRAGQGTEAFF.

The sample holds one count of this clonotype. V usage is TRBV5-1 and J usage is TRBJ1-6, with D tentatively TRBD1 (5 bases). Trimming took off 0 bases at V and 6 bases at J, with 10 bases between the two ends. The CDR3 spans 15 residues. Germline V gives CDR1 SGHRS, CDR2 YFSETQ. CDR3 sequence reads: CASSLDTGPNSPLHF. The CDR3 bases are TGCGCCAGCAGCTTGGATACGGGACCTAATTCACCCCTCCACTTT. Combining the CDR3 with reference TRBV5-1 and TRBJ1-6 gives the whole variable domain KAGVTQTPRYLIKTRGQQVTLSCSPISGHRSVSWYQQTPGQGLQFLFEYFSETQRNKGNFPGRFSGRQFSNSRSEMNVSTLELGDSALYLCASSLDTGPNSPLHFGNGTRLTVT.